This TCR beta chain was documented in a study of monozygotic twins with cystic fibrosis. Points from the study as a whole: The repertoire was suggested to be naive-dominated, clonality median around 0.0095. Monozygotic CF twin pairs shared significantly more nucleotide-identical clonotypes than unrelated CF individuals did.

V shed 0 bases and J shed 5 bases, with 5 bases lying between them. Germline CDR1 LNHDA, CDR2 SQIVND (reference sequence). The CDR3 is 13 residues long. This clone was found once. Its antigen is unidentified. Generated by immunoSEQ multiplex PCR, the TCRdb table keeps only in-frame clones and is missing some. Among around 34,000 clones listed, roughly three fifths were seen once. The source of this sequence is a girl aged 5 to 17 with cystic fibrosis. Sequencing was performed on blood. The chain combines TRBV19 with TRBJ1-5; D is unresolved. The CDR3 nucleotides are TGTGCCAGTAGTATAGACACAGATCAGCCCCAGCATTTT. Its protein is CASSIDTDQPQHF. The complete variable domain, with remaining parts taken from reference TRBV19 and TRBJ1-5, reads DGGITQSPKYLFRKEGQNVTLSCEQNLNHDAMYWYRQDPGQGLRLIYYSQIVNDFQKGDIAEGYSVSREKKESFPLTVTSAQKNPTAFYLCASSIDTDQPQHFGDGTRLSIL.